This TCR beta chain was recovered during a study of T cell responses to AZD1222 COVID-19 vaccine. V shed 3 bases and J 2 bases; nucleotides not matched to a gene: 5. CDR1 ENHRY and CDR2 SYGVKD come from the germline V gene. The length of the CDR3 is 15 residues. Details on this clone: The antigen remains unidentified.

General study points: Among those given AZD1222, only 6 or 7 were seropositive at baseline. Along spike, vaccine-associated CD4 TCRs were found throughout, with dominance at 160-218 and 743-854. Donors were largely white British and mainly female; clonal diversity was possibly underestimated. Nearly half of the spike-specific TCRs reportedly recognize variant regions that carry no mutations.

Clones were read by immunoSEQ multiplex PCR, and TCRdb kept only the in-frame ones, dropping some. The top ten clones hold about 3.3% of a sample with some 97,000 clones, approximately 87% of them seen once. Sequencing was performed on peripheral blood, taken on day 0 of AZD1222 vaccination. The origin of this receptor is an adult in good health. This rearrangement joins TRBV10-3 to TRBJ1-1, with 8 bases lining up with TRBD1. The CDR3 sequence: CAISDPQGANTEAFF. In nucleotides, the CDR3 is TGTGCCATCAGTGACCCCCAGGGGGCCAACACTGAAGCTTTCTTT.